The clone carrying this T cell receptor beta chain was recorded once. Antigen specificity is unknown. Researchers attached unique molecular identifiers to individual cDNA molecules. TCRdb analysed the 5' RACE reads with MiXCR anew, one entry per CDR3 protein. The sample has tens of thousands of distinct CDR3 sequences, 12% seen once. This specimen comes from a study of early T cells in non-severe SARS-CoV-2 infection. Across the whole study: Sequencing of unsorted whole blood was done on bulk RNA, leaving chains unpaired. Study observations and caveats: VDJdb matches were skewed toward anti-spike CD8 T cell responses.

Germline V lookup: CDR1 LGHNA, CDR2 YNFKEQ. The CDR3 extends over 17 amino acids. With 4 bases removed from V and 3 bases from J, the gap between germline ends came to 19 bases. Sequencing used whole blood. The chain uses TRBV4-2 and TRBJ2-4; D tentatively fits TRBD1 or TRBD2 (6 bases each). This sequence originates from an adult who was a healthcare worker with PCR-confirmed SARS-CoV-2 infection or an uninfected control (not recorded which). The CDR3 DNA reads as TGTGCCAGCAGCCCGGATAGGGGGGCTGGTGGCAAAAACATTCAGTACTTC. It yields the protein CASSPDRGAGGKNIQYF.